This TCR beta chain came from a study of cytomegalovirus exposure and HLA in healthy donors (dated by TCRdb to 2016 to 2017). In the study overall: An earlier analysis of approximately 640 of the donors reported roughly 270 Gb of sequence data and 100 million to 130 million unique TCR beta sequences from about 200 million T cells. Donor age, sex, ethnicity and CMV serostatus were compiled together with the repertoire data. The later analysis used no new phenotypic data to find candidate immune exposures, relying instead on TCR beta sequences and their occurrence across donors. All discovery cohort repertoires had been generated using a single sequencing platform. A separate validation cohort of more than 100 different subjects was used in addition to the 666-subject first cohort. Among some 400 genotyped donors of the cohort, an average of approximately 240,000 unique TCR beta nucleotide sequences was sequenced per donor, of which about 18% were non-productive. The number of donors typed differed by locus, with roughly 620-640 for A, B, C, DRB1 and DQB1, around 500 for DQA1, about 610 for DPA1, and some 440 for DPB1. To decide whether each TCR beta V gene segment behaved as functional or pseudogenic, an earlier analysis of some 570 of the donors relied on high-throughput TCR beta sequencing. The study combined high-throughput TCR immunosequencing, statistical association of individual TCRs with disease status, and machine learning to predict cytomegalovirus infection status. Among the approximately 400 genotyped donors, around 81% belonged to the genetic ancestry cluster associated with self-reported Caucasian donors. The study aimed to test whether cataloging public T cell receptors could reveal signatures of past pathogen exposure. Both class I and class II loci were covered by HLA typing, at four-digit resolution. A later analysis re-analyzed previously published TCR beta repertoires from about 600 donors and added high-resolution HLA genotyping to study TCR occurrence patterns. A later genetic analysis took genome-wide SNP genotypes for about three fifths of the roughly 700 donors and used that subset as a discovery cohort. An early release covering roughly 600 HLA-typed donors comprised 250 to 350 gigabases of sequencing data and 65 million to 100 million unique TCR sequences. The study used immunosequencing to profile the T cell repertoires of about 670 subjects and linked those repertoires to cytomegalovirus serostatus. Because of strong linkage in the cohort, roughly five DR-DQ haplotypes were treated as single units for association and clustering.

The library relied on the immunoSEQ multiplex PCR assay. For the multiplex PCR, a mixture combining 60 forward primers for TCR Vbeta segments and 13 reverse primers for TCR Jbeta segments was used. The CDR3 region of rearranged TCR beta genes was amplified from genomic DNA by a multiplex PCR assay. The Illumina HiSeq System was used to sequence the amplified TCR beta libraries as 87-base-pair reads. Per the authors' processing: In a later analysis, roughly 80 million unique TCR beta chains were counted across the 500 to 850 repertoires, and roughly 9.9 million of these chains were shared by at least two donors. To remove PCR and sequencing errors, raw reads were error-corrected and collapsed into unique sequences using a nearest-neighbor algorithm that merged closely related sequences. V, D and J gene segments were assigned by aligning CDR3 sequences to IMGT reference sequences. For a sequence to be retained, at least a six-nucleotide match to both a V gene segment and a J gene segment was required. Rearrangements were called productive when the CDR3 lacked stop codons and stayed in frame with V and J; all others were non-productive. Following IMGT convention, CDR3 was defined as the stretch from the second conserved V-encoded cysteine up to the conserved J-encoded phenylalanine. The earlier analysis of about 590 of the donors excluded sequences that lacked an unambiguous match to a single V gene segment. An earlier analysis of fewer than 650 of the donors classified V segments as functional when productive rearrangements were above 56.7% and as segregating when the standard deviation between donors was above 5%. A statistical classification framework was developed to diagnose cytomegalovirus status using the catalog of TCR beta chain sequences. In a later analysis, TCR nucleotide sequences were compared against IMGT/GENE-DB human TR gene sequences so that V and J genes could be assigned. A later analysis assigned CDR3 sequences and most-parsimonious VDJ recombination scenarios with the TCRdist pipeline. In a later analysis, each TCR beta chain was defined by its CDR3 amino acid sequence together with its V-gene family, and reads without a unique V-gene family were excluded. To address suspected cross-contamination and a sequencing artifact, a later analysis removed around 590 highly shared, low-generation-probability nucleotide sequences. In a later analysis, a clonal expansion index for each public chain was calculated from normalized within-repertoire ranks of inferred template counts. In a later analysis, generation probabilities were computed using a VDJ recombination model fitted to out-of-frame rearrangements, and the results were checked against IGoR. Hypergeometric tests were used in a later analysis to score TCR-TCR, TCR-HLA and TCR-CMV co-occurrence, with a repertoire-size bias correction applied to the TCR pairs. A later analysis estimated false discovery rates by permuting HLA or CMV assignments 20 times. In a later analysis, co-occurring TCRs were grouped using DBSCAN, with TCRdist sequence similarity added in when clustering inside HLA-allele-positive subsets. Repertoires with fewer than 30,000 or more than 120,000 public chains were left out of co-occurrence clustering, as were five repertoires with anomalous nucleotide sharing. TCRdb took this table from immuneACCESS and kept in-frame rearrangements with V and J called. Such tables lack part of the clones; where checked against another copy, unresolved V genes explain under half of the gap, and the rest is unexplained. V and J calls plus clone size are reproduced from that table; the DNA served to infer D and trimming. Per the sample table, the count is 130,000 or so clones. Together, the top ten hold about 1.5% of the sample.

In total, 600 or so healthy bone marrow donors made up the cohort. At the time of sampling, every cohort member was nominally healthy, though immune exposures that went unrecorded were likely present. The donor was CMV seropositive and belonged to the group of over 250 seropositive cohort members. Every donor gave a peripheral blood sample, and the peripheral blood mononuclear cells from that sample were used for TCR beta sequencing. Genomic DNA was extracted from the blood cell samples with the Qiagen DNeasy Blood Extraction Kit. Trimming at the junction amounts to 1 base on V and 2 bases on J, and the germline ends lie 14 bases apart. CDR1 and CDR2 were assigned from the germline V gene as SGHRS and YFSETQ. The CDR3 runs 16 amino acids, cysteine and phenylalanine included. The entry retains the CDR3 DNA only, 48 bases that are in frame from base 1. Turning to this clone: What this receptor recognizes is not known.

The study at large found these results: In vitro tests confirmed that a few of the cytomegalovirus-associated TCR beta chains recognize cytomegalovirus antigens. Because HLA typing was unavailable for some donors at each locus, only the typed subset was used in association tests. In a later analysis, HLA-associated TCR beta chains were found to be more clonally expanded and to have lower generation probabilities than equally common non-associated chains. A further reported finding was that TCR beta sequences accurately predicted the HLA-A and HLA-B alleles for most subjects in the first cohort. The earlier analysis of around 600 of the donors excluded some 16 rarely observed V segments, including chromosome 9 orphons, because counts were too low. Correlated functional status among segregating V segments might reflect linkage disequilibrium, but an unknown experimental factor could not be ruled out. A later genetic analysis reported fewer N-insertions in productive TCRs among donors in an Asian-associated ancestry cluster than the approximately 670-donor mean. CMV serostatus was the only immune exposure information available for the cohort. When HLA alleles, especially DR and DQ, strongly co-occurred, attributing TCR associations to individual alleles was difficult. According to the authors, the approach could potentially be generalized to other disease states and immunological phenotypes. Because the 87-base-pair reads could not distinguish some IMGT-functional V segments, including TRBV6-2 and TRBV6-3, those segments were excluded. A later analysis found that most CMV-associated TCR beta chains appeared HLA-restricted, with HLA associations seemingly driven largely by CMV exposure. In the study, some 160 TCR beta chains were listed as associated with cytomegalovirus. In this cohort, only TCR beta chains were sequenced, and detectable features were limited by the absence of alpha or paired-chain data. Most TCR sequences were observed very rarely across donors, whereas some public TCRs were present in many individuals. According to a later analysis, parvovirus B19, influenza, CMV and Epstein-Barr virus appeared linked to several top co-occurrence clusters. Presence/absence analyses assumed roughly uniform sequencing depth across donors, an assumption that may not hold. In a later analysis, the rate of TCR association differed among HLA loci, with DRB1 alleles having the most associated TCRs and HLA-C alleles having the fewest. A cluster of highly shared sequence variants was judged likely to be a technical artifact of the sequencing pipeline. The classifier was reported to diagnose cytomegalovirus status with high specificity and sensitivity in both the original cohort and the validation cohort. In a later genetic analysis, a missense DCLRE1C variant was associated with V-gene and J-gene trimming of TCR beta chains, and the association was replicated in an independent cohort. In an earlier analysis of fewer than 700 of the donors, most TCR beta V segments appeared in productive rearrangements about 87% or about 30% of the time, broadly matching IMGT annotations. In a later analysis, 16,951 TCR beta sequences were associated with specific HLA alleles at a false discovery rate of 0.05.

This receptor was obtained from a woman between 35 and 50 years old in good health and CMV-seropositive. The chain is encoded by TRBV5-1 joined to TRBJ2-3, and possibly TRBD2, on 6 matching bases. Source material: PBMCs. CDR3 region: CASSLMSGVATDTQYF. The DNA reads TGCGCCAGCAGCTTGATGTCGGGAGTGGCCACAGATACGCAGTATTTT.